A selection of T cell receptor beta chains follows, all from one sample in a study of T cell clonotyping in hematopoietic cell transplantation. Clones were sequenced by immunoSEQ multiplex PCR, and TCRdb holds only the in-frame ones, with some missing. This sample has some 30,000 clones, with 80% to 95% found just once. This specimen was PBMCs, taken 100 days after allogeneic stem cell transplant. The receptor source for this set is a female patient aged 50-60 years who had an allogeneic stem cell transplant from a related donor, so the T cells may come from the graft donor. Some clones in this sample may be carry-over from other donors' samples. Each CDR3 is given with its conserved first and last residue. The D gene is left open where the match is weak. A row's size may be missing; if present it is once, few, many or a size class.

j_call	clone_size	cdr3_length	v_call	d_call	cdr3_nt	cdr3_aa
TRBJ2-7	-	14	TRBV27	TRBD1	TGTGCCAGCAGTACCGGACAGGGGGCAAGCGAGCAGTACTTC	CASSTGQGASEQYF
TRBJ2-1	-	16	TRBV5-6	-	TGTGCCAGCAGCTTGGGGGGCCCACCCTCCTACAATGAGCAGTTCTTC	CASSLGGPPSYNEQFF
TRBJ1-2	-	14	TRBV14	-	TGTGCCAGCAGCCGACAGATGGGTAACTATGGCTACACCTTC	CASSRQMGNYGYTF
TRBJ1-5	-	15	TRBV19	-	TGTGCCAGTAGTTCCGGGACGTGGGGCAATCAGCCCCAGCATTTT	CASSSGTWGNQPQHF
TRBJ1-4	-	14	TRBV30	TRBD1	TGTGCCTGGAGTACGACAGGGTCGGATGAAAAACTGTTTTTT	CAWSTTGSDEKLFF
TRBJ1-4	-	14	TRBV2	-	TGTGCCAGCAGTGAGGGACATTTTAATGAAAAACTGTTTTTT	CASSEGHFNEKLFF
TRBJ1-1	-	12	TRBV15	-	TGTGCCACCAGAGGGATGAACACTGAAGCTTTCTTT	CATRGMNTEAFF
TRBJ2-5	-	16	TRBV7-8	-	TGTGCCAGCAGCTTGTTACAGGGGAGGGACCAAGAGACCCAGTACTTC	CASSLLQGRDQETQYF
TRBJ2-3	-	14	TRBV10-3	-	TGTGCCATCAGTGACGAGATACGCACAGATACGCAGTATTTT	CAISDEIRTDTQYF
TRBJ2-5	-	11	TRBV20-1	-	TGCAGTGCTAGTCTCCCACCGGTCCAGTACTTC	CSASLPPVQYF
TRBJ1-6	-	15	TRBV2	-	TGTGCCAGCAGCACCCCGAGCTCCTATAATTCACCCCTCCACTTT	CASSTPSSYNSPLHF
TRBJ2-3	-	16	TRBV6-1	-	TGTGCCAGCAGTGAAGCGTTTGGGGGGGCAGCAGATACGCAGTATTTT	CASSEAFGGAADTQYF
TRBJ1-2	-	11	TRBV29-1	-	TGCAGCGTTGCGGTCTTCTATGGCTACACCTTC	CSVAVFYGYTF
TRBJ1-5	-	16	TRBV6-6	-	TGTGCCAGCAAAATCGCTGAGGGGGGGCGAAATCAGCCCCAGCATTTT	CASKIAEGGRNQPQHF
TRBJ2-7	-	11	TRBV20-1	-	TGCAGTGCTAGAGGGGCTTACGAGCAGTACTTC	CSARGAYEQYF
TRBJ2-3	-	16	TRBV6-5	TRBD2	TGTGCCAGCAGTTACCGCCTAGCGGGGTTCACAGATACGCAGTATTTT	CASSYRLAGFTDTQYF
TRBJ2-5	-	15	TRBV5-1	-	TGCGCCAGCAGCCTGGAGAGGGGGGATCAAGAGACCCAGTACTTC	CASSLERGDQETQYF
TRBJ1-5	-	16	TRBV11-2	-	TGTGCCAGCAGCTTAGTAAAGGGAGGGAGCAATCAGCCCCAGCATTTT	CASSLVKGGSNQPQHF
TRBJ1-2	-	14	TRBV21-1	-	TGTGCCAGCAGCGAGCCCATACAGTCTTATGGCTACACCTTC	CASSEPIQSYGYTF
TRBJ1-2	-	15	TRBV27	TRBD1	TGTGCCAGCAGTCCCACCGGGACAGCCGGCTATGGCTACACCTTC	CASSPTGTAGYGYTF
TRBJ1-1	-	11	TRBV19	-	TGTGCCAGTAGGAAGAACACTGAAGCTTTCTTT	CASRKNTEAFF
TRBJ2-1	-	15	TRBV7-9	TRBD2	TGTGCCAGCAGCTTGAGCGGGGGTCTGTACAATGAGCAGTTCTTC	CASSLSGGLYNEQFF
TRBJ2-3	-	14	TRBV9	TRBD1	TGTGCCAGCAGCTCTAGACAGGGGAGAGATACGCAGTATTTT	CASSSRQGRDTQYF
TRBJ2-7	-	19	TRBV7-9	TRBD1	TGTGCCAGCAGCCCCGCCGGGACAGGGGAATTTAGACTTGCCTACGAGCAGTACTTC	CASSPAGTGEFRLAYEQYF
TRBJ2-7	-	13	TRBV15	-	TGTGCCACCAGCACCCGAGCGCGGGGCGAGCAGTACTTC	CATSTRARGEQYF
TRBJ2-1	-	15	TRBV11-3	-	TGTGCCAGCAGCTTAGACACACTTAGCTACAATGAGCAGTTCTTC	CASSLDTLSYNEQFF
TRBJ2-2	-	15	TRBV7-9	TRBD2	TGTGCCAGCAGCTTTACTAGCGGGGTTACCGGGGAGCTGTTTTTT	CASSFTSGVTGELFF
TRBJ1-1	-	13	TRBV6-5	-	TGTGCCAGCAGTTACCAGCTGAACACTGAAGCTTTCTTT	CASSYQLNTEAFF
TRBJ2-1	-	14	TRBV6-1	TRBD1	TGTGCCAGCACCCAGGGGGCATTTTTCGATGAGCAGTTCTTC	CASTQGAFFDEQFF
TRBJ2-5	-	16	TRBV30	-	TGTGCCTGGAGTCCTTATTGGGGGGCGCGGCGGGAGACCCAGTACTTC	CAWSPYWGARRETQYF
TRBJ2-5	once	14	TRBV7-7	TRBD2	TGTGCCAGCAGCCCAGCGGGGGCTCAAGAGACCCAGTACTTC	CASSPAGAQETQYF
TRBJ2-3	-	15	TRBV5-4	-	TGTGCCAGCAGCTTAGGGGGGGCAAGCACAGATACGCAGTATTTT	CASSLGGASTDTQYF
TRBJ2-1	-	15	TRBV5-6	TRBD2	TGTGCCAGCAGGCTTAGCGGGGAGGACTACAATGAGCAGTTCTTC	CASRLSGEDYNEQFF
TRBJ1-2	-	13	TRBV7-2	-	TGTGCCAGCAGCCTGGACGGAACCTATGGCTACACCTTC	CASSLDGTYGYTF
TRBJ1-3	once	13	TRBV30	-	TGTGCCTGGACCCCTTCCTCTGGAAACACCATATATTTT	CAWTPSSGNTIYF
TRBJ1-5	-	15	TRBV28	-	TGTGCCAGCAGCCCCGGGGGAAGTAGCAATCAGCCCCAGCATTTT	CASSPGGSSNQPQHF
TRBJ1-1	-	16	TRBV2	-	TGTGCCAGCAGTGAAGCGGGTGGGGGGCCGAACACTGAAGCTTTCTTT	CASSEAGGGPNTEAFF
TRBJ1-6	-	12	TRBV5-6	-	TGTGCCAGCAGCATTGTACAAGGACCCCTCCACTTT	CASSIVQGPLHF
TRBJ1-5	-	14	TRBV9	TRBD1	TGTGCCAGCAGCGCTCAGGGGGTCGATCAGCCCCAGCATTTT	CASSAQGVDQPQHF
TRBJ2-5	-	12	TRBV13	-	TGTGCCAGCAGCTTAGCGGGCGAGACCCAGTACTTC	CASSLAGETQYF
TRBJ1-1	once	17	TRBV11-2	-	TGTGCCAGCAGCTTATGGCGTAACAGGGATAGGGGTACTGAAGCTTTCTTT	CASSLWRNRDRGTEAFF
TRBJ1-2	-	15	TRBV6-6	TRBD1	TGTGCCAGCAATATTCAGGGGGGGGCCGACTATGGCTACACCTTC	CASNIQGGADYGYTF
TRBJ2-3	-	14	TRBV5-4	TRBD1	TGTGCCAGCAGCCCTCAGGGGGAGAGAGATACGCAGTATTTT	CASSPQGERDTQYF
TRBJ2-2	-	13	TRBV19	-	TGTGCCAGTAGTCCCGCCGGGGCCGGGGAGCTGTTTTTT	CASSPAGAGELFF
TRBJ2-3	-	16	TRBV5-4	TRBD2	TGTGCCAGCAGCTTTTCTAGCGGGGGGGTTCCTGATACGCAGTATTTT	CASSFSSGGVPDTQYF
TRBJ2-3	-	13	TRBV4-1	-	TGCGCCAGCAGCCAGGAATTCGCGGATACGCAGTATTTT	CASSQEFADTQYF
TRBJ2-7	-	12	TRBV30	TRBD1	TGTGCCTGGGGACAGGGACCCTACGAGCAGTACTTC	CAWGQGPYEQYF